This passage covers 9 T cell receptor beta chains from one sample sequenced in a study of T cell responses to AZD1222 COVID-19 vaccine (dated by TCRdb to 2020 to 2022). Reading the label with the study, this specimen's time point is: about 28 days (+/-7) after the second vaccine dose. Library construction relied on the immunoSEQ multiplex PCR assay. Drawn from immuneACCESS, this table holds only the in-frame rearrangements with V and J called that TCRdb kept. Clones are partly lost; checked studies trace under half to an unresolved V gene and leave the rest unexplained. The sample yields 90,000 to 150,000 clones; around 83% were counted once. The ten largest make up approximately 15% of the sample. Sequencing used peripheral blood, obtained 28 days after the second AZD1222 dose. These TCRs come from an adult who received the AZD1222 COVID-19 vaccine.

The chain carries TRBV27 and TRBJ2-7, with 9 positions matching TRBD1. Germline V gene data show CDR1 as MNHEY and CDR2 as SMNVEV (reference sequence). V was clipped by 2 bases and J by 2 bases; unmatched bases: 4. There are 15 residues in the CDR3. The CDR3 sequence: CASSLPGTGTYEQYF. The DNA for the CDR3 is TGTGCCAGCAGTTTACCCGGGACAGGGACCTACGAGCAGTACTTC.

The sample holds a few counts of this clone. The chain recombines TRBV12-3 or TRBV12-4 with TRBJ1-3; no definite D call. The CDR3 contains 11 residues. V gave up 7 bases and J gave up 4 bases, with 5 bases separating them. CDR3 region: CASTLGNTIYF. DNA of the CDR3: TGTGCCAGCACCTTAGGAAACACCATATATTTT.

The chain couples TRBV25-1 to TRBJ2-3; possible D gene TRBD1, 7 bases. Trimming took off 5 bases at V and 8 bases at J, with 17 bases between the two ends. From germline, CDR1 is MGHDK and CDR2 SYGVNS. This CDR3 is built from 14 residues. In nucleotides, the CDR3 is TGTGCCAGCAGTAGAACAGGGGAGGAGGGTACGCAGTATTTT. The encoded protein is CASSRTGEEGTQYF.

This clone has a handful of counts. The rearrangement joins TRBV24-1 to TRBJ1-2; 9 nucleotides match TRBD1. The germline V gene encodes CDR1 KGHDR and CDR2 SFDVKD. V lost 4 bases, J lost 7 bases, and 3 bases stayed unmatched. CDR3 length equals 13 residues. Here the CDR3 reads CATSEGQGSGYTF. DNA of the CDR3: TGTGCCACCAGTGAGGGACAGGGTAGTGGCTACACCTTC.

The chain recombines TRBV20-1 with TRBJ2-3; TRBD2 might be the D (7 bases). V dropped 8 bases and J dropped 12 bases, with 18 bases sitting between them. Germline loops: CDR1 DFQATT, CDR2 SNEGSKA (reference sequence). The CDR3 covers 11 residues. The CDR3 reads CSLYGGHNQYF. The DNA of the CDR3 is TGCAGTCTCTACGGGGGGCACAATCAGTATTTT.

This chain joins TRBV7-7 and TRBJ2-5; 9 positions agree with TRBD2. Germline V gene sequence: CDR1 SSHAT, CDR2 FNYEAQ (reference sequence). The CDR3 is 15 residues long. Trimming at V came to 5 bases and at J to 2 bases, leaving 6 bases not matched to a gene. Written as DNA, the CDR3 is TGTGCCAGCAGCCCAGGGACTAGCAGACAAGAGACCCAGTACTTC. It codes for CASSPGTSRQETQYF.

DNA of the CDR3: TGTGCCAGCAGTAAATCTGAGGCAGGGGCCGCTCTATCCGGGGCCAACGTCCTGACTTTC. Amino acid sequence: CASSKSEAGAALSGANVLTF. The chain links TRBV3-1 (or the pseudogene TRBV3-2) to TRBJ2-6; a possible D gene is TRBD1 (6 bases). This CDR3 has 20 amino acids. Germline V gene lookup returns CDR1 LGHDT and CDR2 YNNKEL (reference sequence). V lost 6 bases and J 4 bases, leaving 28 bases between the germline ends.

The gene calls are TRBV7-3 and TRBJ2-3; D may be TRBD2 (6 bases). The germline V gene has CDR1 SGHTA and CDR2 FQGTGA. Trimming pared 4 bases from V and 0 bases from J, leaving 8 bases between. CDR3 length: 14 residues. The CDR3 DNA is TGTGCCAGCAGCTCGGGACTTAGCACAGATACGCAGTATTTT. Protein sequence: CASSSGLSTDTQYF. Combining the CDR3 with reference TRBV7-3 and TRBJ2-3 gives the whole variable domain GAGVSQTPSNKVTEKGKYVELRCDPISGHTALYWYRQSLGQGPEFLIYFQGTGAADDSGLPNDRFFAVRPEGSVSTLKIQRTERGDSAVYLCASSSGLSTDTQYFGPGTRLTVL.

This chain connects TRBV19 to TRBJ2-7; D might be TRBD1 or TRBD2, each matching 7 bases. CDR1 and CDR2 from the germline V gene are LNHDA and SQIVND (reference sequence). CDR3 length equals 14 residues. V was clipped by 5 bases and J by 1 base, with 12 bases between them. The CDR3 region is CASSVQGGSYEQYF. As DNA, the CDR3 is TGTGCCAGTAGTGTGCAGGGGGGGTCCTACGAGCAGTACTTC.